Given below is one T cell receptor (beta chain) in context. The V gene lost 7 bases and the J gene lost 5 bases, with 14 bases spanning the gap. The CDR3 runs 13 residues. Looked up from germline, CDR1 is MNHEY and CDR2 is SMNVEV (reference sequence). This sample is part of a study of shared clonotypes between healthy human individuals. The data were produced by immunoSEQ multiplex PCR, yet TCRdb's version contains in-frame clones alone and is incomplete. The sample lists under 600,000 clones, 95% to 96% seen once, with about 0.059% in the top ten. This TCR derives from a woman aged 30 to 39 in good health. V and J are TRBV27 and TRBJ2-5; D is uncertain. Material: naive CD4+ T cells sorted from blood. Indicated subset: CD45RA+ positively selected. The CDR3 reads CASKPLVVETQYF. CDR3 DNA sequence: TGTGCCAGCAAACCTCTAGTGGTCGAGACCCAGTACTTC.